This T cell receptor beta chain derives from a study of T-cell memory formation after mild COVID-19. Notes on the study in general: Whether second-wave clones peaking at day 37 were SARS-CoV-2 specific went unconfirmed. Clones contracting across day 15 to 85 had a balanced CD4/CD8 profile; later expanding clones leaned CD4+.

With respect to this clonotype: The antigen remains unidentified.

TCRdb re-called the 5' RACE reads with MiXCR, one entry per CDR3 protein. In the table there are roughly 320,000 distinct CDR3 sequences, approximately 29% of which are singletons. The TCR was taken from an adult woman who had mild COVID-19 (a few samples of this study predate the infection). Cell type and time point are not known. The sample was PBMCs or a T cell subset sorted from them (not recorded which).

The DNA for the CDR3 is TGTGCCAGCAGCCGGGGGGTTGTGGGCTATGGCTACACCTTC. This codes for CASSRGVVGYGYTF. This chain connects TRBV7-2 to TRBJ1-2; D is possibly TRBD1 (5 bases). Looked up from germline, CDR1 is SGHTA and CDR2 is FQGNSA. V was clipped by 5 bases and J by 4 bases, with 14 bases between them. The CDR3 runs to 14 residues. Complete variable domain (other parts from reference TRBV7-2 and TRBJ1-2): GAGVSQSPSNKVTEKGKDVELRCDPISGHTALYWYRQSLGQGLEFLIYFQGNSAPDKSGLPSDRFSAERTGGSVSTLTIQRTQQEDSAVYLCASSRGVVGYGYTFGSGTRLTVV.